These 25 T cell receptor beta chains originate from one sample sequenced in a study of Ad26.COV2.S vaccination and SARS-CoV-2 variants. Sequenced by immunoSEQ multiplex PCR; TCRdb stores in-frame clones only, minus some. This sample carries roughly 380,000 clones, roughly 90% of them seen once, and the ten largest clones take 3.5% to 4%. Treatment specified: around 19 received Ad26.COV2.S at low or high dose, single or two shots; 5 received placebo; per-sample allocation not given. Collection of the samples took place on day 63 after the first injection of vaccine or placebo. Source: peripheral blood, taken in a trial of Ad26.COV2.S vaccine versus placebo. The receptors here all came from a person between 18 and 65 years old who received the Ad26.COV2.S COVID-19 vaccine or a placebo.

The rearrangement joins TRBV6-6 to TRBJ2-7; no clear D. The CDR3 length is 12 residues. Per germline, CDR1 MNHNY and CDR2 SVGAGI (reference sequence). V was pared by 8 bases and J by 0 bases, with 8 bases between. CDR3 sequence: CASSRNSYEQYF. The CDR3 DNA is TGTGCCAGCTCCCGTAACTCCTACGAGCAGTACTTC.

This clone was picked up one time. The rearrangement links TRBV7-9 to TRBJ1-5; 7 bases agree with TRBD1. The germline V gene encodes CDR1 SEHNR and CDR2 FQNEAQ (reference sequence). The CDR3 has 14 residues. V lost 6 bases to trimming and J lost 0 bases; unmatched junction nucleotides: 2. CDR3 protein: CASRQGDSNQPQHF. CDR3 sequence (DNA): TGTGCCAGCAGGCAGGGGGATAGCAATCAGCCCCAGCATTTT. The full variable domain, rest sourced from reference TRBV7-9 and TRBJ1-5, is DTGVSQNPRHKITKRGQNVTFRCDPISEHNRLYWYRQTLGQGPEFLTYFQNEAQLEKSRLLSDRFSAERPKGSFSTLEIQRTEQGDSAMYLCASRQGDSNQPQHFGDGTRLSIL.

V usage is TRBV2 and J usage is TRBJ2-5, with 7 bases matching TRBD2. Germline trimming cut 5 bases from V and 2 bases from J; bases unmatched to any gene: 5. CDR3 length equals 14 residues. The germline V gene has CDR1 SNHLY and CDR2 FYNNEI. The CDR3 region is CASSPAGRQETQYF. The CDR3 DNA reads as TGTGCCAGCAGTCCAGCGGGGAGACAAGAGACCCAGTACTTC.

The chain links TRBV28 to TRBJ2-7; D remains ambiguous. With 2 bases removed from V and 0 bases from J, the gap between germline ends came to 8 bases. The CDR3 extends over 14 amino acids. Germline CDR1 reads MDHEN; CDR2 reads SYDVKM. CDR3 coding DNA: TGTGCCAGCAGTTTAAACGGGCTCTCCTACGAGCAGTACTTC. Translating it yields CASSLNGLSYEQYF.

The V gene is TRBV3-1 (or the pseudogene TRBV3-2), the J gene TRBJ1-4, with D unresolved. V was clipped by 2 bases and J by 8 bases, with 9 bases between them. The CDR3 consists of 13 residues. Germline CDR1 is LGHDT and CDR2 is YNNKEL (reference sequence). CDR3: CASSQNRREKLFF. The CDR3 bases are TGTGCCAGCAGCCAAAATCGACGAGAAAAACTGTTTTTT.

The chain links TRBV18 to TRBJ2-6; either TRBD1 or TRBD2 may supply D (5 bases each). The CDR3 is 18 amino acids. Trimming pared 2 bases from V and 0 bases from J, leaving 14 bases between. Germline CDR1 KGHSH, CDR2 LQKENI. This CDR3 is CASSPRDLSLSGANVLTF. CDR3 nucleotides: TGTGCCAGCTCACCAAGGGACCTAAGCCTCTCTGGGGCCAACGTCCTGACTTTC.

The chain uses TRBV21-1 and TRBJ1-4. TRBV21-1 is an annotated pseudogene. The CDR3 has 17 residues. In nucleotides, the CDR3 is TGTGCCAGCAGCAAAAAAGCGCGGGGGCATACTAATGAAAAACTGTTTTTT. Translated, it gives CASSKKARGHTNEKLFF.

The chain carries TRBV30 and TRBJ2-3; D is tentatively TRBD1 or TRBD2 (5 bases each). CDR3 length: 14 residues. The V gene lost 2 bases and the J gene lost 4 bases, with 13 bases spanning the gap. The germline V gene encodes CDR1 GTSNPN and CDR2 SVGIG (reference sequence). The CDR3 sequence is CAWSLRAGADTQYF. CDR3 coding DNA: TGTGCCTGGAGTCTCAGGGCCGGGGCAGATACGCAGTATTTT.

The chain joins TRBV6-1 to TRBJ1-6, with D perhaps TRBD1 (5 bases). CDR3 length equals 17 residues. Trimming shortened V by 3 bases and J by 10 bases, and 22 bases separated the two germline ends. Germline values: CDR1 MNHNS, CDR2 SASEGT. DNA of the CDR3: TGTGCCAGCAGTGATGCCCGGGGCCAGGGACGGGGCTCACCCCTCCACTTT. This encodes CASSDARGQGRGSPLHF.

The gene calls are TRBV5-1 and TRBJ1-1; possibly TRBD1 for D (6 bases). Germline CDR1 and CDR2: SGHRS and YFSETQ. The V end was cut by 0 bases, the J end by 4 bases, with 19 bases between. The CDR3 extends over 17 amino acids. The CDR3, as DNA: TGCGCCAGCAGCTTGGGGACAGTTAACGATCTGAGCACTGAAGCTTTCTTT. Its translation: CASSLGTVNDLSTEAFF. The full variable domain, completed using reference TRBV5-1 and TRBJ1-1, is KAGVTQTPRYLIKTRGQQVTLSCSPISGHRSVSWYQQTPGQGLQFLFEYFSETQRNKGNFPGRFSGRQFSNSRSEMNVSTLELGDSALYLCASSLGTVNDLSTEAFFGQGTRLTVV.

The CDR3 loop is CASSDWFGQGAPGANVLTF. The DNA of the CDR3 is TGTGCCAGCAGCGACTGGTTTGGACAGGGGGCCCCTGGGGCCAACGTCCTGACTTTC. The chain uses TRBV7-9 and TRBJ2-6; 11 nucleotides agree with TRBD1. Per the germline V gene, CDR1 is SEHNR and CDR2 is FQNEAQ (reference sequence). This CDR3 is 19 amino acids long. V was clipped by 5 bases and J by 2 bases; unmatched bases: 11.

The V and J genes are TRBV6-5 and TRBJ1-4; perhaps TRBD1 as D (5 bases). Trimming stripped 8 bases from V and 14 bases from J, with 15 bases between. CDR3 length: 11 residues. Germline V CDR1 and CDR2: MNHEY, SVGAGI. The CDR3 spells CASRLGQVLFF. The DNA of the CDR3 is TGTGCCAGCCGCCTGGGGCAGGTGCTGTTTTTT.

Regarding this clone: The junction shows a germline mismatch at one end, possibly a read error. The V call is TRBV30, the J call TRBJ1-2; a possible D gene is TRBD1 (5 bases). Per the germline V gene, CDR1 is GTSNPN and CDR2 is SVGIG (reference sequence). The CDR3 covers 12 residues. CDR3 sequence: CAWTGQGESVNF. The CDR3 nucleotides are TGTGCCTGGACCGGCCAGGGAGAGTCGGTCAACTTC.

As regards this clone: At one of its ends the junction is not consistent with the germline gene, which may arise from a read error. V gene TRBV7-9 combines with J gene TRBJ2-3; 10 bases fit TRBD2. Germline V gene data show CDR1 as SEHNR and CDR2 as FQNEAQ (reference sequence). The CDR3 totals 14 residues. The CDR3 DNA sequence: TGTGCCAGCAGCCTAGCGGGGGTCACAGATACGCAGTATTTT. Its protein product is CASSLAGVTDTQYF.

The V gene is TRBV12-3 or TRBV12-4, the J gene TRBJ2-2, with D unresolved. The CDR3 runs to 13 residues. V gave up 7 bases and J gave up 4 bases, with 10 bases separating them. CDR3 sequence: CASTLARTGELFF. As DNA, the CDR3 is TGTGCCAGCACCCTGGCTCGCACCGGGGAGCTGTTTTTT.

The V gene is TRBV28, the J gene TRBJ1-2, with no clear D. CDR1 MDHEN and CDR2 SYDVKM come from the germline V gene. Trimming took off 1 base at V and 4 bases at J, with 10 bases between the two ends. The CDR3 totals 14 residues. The CDR3: CASSLLGSSYGYTF. The CDR3 coding sequence is TGTGCCAGCAGTTTATTGGGCAGTTCCTATGGCTACACCTTC.

This clone was detected once. The genes are TRBV28 and TRBJ1-1, with 9 bases identical to TRBD1. The CDR3 has 15 residues. Germline loops: CDR1 MDHEN, CDR2 SYDVKM. V lost 5 bases and J lost 1; bases outside the gene matches: 5. The DNA for the CDR3 is TGTGCCAGCAGTCGACAGGGGGTGAAGAACACTGAAGCTTTCTTT. Its translation is CASSRQGVKNTEAFF. Filled out from reference TRBV28 and TRBJ1-1, the complete variable domain reads DVKVTQSSRYLVKRTGEKVFLECVQDMDHENMFWYRQDPGLGLRLIYFSYDVKMKEKGDIPEGYSVSREKKERFSLILESASTNQTSMYLCASSRQGVKNTEAFFGQGTRLTVV.

The chain is built from TRBV7-2 and TRBJ2-7; TRBD2 might be the D (5 bases). The CDR3 spans 17 residues. Germline values: CDR1 SGHTA, CDR2 FQGNSA. The V gene lost 5 bases and the J gene lost 2 bases, with 22 bases spanning the gap. The CDR3 loop is CASSPRRETLLTYEQYF. The CDR3 nucleotides read TGTGCCAGCAGCCCCCGACGGGAAACCCTTCTTACCTACGAGCAGTACTTC.

This clone has a single count. This rearrangement joins TRBV28 to TRBJ2-3; D assignment may be TRBD1 or TRBD2 (9 bases each). V dropped 6 bases and J dropped 1 base, with 23 bases sitting between them. The CDR3 has 18 residues. Germline V CDR1 and CDR2: MDHEN, SYDVKM. CDR3 sequence: CASSSQGASGDRTDTQYF. The CDR3 DNA follows: TGTGCCAGCAGCTCACAGGGGGCTAGCGGGGACCGCACAGATACGCAGTATTTT.

The J gene is TRBJ2-7, the V gene TRBV5-1; D perhaps matches TRBD2 (5 bases). Trimming removed 0 bases from V and 5 bases from J, with 15 bases in between. CDR3 size: 15 residues. The germline V gene encodes CDR1 SGHRS and CDR2 YFSETQ. Here the CDR3 reads CASSLAEGVRNEQYF. CDR3 sequence (DNA): TGCGCCAGCAGCTTGGCCGAGGGAGTCAGGAACGAGCAGTACTTC. The full variable domain, in which reference TRBV5-1 and TRBJ2-7 provide the parts outside the CDR3, is KAGVTQTPRYLIKTRGQQVTLSCSPISGHRSVSWYQQTPGQGLQFLFEYFSETQRNKGNFPGRFSGRQFSNSRSEMNVSTLELGDSALYLCASSLAEGVRNEQYFGPGTRLTVT.

The rearrangement uses TRBV7-6 and TRBJ2-5, with D uncertain. This CDR3 has 12 residues. The V and J ends lost 0 bases and 4 bases respectively, with 3 bases between them. CDR1 is SGHVS, CDR2 FNYEAQ, per germline. The CDR3 DNA reads TGTGCCAGCAGCTTAGCGGCAGAGACCCAGTACTTC. It is translated as CASSLAAETQYF.

The J gene is TRBJ2-5, the V gene TRBV5-1; TRBD2 matches 8 bases. CDR3 length: 15 residues. CDR1 is SGHRS, CDR2 YFSETQ, per germline. V lost 8 bases to trimming and J lost 2 bases; unmatched junction nucleotides: 11. The CDR3, as DNA: TGCGCCAGTCTCTGGCGGGGGGAACCTCAAGAGACCCAGTACTTC. As protein: CASLWRGEPQETQYF. The full variable domain, with the rest looked up from reference TRBV5-1 and TRBJ2-5, is KAGVTQTPRYLIKTRGQQVTLSCSPISGHRSVSWYQQTPGQGLQFLFEYFSETQRNKGNFPGRFSGRQFSNSRSEMNVSTLELGDSALYLCASLWRGEPQETQYFGPGTRLLVL.

The rearrangement joins TRBV7-2 to TRBJ2-7, with a tentative D call TRBD1 (6 bases). Germline V gives CDR1 SGHTA, CDR2 FQGNSA. The CDR3 has 15 residues. Trimming removed 3 bases at V and 2 bases at J, with 14 bases between. The DNA for the CDR3 is TGTGCCAGCAGCTTGCACGTAGGACAGACCTACGAGCAGTACTTC. Protein product: CASSLHVGQTYEQYF. Using reference TRBV7-2 and TRBJ2-7 for the parts outside the CDR3, the full variable domain is GAGVSQSPSNKVTEKGKDVELRCDPISGHTALYWYRQSLGQGLEFLIYFQGNSAPDKSGLPSDRFSAERTGGSVSTLTIQRTQQEDSAVYLCASSLHVGQTYEQYFGPGTRLTVT.

J is TRBJ1-3 and V is TRBV7-2, with D maybe TRBD1 (5 bases). Germline V gene lookup returns CDR1 SGHTA and CDR2 FQGNSA. The CDR3 loop spans 16 amino acids. Trimming removed 6 bases at V and 0 bases at J, with 15 bases between. Here the CDR3 reads CASSPGLVRSGNTIYF. The DNA of the CDR3 is TGTGCCAGCAGTCCAGGGTTAGTCCGCTCTGGAAACACCATATATTTT.

CDR3 sequence (DNA): TGCAGCGTTGGGGACCGACGCTCCTACAATGAGCAGTTCTTC. As protein: CSVGDRRSYNEQFF. V gene TRBV29-1 combines with J gene TRBJ2-1; D tentatively reads TRBD1 or TRBD2 (5 bases each). The CDR3 covers 14 residues. The V gene lost 4 bases and the J gene lost 0 bases, with 10 bases spanning the gap. Germline values: CDR1 SQVTM, CDR2 ANQGSEA.